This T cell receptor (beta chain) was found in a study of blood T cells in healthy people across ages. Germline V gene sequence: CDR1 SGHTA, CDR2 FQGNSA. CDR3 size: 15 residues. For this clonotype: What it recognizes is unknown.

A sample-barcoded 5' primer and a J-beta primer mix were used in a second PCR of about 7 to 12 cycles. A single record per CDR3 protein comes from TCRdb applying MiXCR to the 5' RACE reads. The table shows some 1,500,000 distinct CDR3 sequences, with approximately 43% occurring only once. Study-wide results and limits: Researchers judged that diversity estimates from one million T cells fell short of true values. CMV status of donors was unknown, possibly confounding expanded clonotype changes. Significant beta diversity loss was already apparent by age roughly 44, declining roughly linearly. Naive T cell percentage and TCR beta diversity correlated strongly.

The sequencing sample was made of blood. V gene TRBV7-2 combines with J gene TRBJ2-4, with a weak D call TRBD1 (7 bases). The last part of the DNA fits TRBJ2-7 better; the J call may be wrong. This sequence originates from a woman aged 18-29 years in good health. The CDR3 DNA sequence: TGTGCCAGCAACCAGAGAGGGGGGACAGCCTACGAGCAGTACTTC. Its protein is CASNQRGGTAYEQYF.